A single sample gave rise to the 28 T cell receptor beta chains below, sequenced in a study of T cells in Graves' hyperthyroidism and ophthalmopathy. Amplified regions were TCR beta CDR3 sequences from RNA transcripts. HTBI primers were the set used in a first-round RT-PCR of the TCR CDR3. TCRdb itself ran the multiplex PCR reads through MiXCR, one entry per CDR3 protein. This table holds 210,000 or so distinct CDR3 sequences, over 15% found once. The specimen was blood. The source of these receptors is a middle-aged man with Graves' hyperthyroidism.

This clonotype was detected a few times. V usage is TRBV6-1 and J usage is TRBJ2-7, with 11 bases that match TRBD2. This CDR3 spans 13 amino acids. J was trimmed by 7 bases and V by 5 bases; bases with no gene match: 4. The germline CDR1 and CDR2 sequences are MNHNS and SASEGT. The CDR3 region is CASSLAGGDEQYF. The CDR3 region has the DNA TGTGCCAGCAGTTTAGCGGGAGGGGATGAGCAGTACTTC.

Concerning this clonotype itself: It may be a read error: a sequence one base away is much more abundant. The chain is built from TRBV7-9 and TRBJ2-1; possible D gene TRBD1, 6 bases. The length of the CDR3 is 13 residues. Per germline, CDR1 SEHNR and CDR2 FQNEAQ (reference sequence). CDR3 residues: CASSMDWDNEQLF. Here the CDR3 DNA reads TGTGCCAGCAGCATGGACTGGGACAATGAGCAGCTCTTC.

Many counts were recorded for this clonotype. V gene TRBV20-1 combines with J gene TRBJ2-7, with D tentatively TRBD2 (5 bases). CDR3 length equals 13 residues. Trimming removed 6 bases at V and 0 bases at J, with 12 bases between. The V gene's germline CDR1 is DFQATT and CDR2 SNEGSKA (reference sequence). In DNA form, the CDR3 reads TGCAGTGCACCTAGCTTCAGCTCCTACGAGCAGTACTTC. It encodes CSAPSFSSYEQYF.

The V call is TRBV7-9, the J call TRBJ2-1; 10 bases line up with TRBD2. The V and J ends lost 5 bases and 10 bases, in that order; junction bases with no gene match: 8. This CDR3 is built from 14 residues. Germline V gives CDR1 SEHNR, CDR2 FQNEAQ (reference sequence). This chain's CDR3 is CASSPPSGSVEQFF. CDR3 DNA: TGTGCCAGCAGCCCACCTAGCGGGAGCGTCGAGCAGTTCTTC.

This clonotype was counted ten times or more. This chain connects TRBV7-2 to TRBJ2-7, with D uncertain. This CDR3 has 14 amino acids. Germline CDR1 and CDR2: SGHTA and FQGNSA. The germline V and J ends were trimmed by 6 bases and 3 bases, with 15 bases remaining between them. Written as DNA, the CDR3 is TGTGCCAGCAGGCCTGGGGTGTACGACTACGAGCAGTACTTC. This encodes CASRPGVYDYEQYF. Complete variable domain (other parts from reference TRBV7-2 and TRBJ2-7): GAGVSQSPSNKVTEKGKDVELRCDPISGHTALYWYRQSLGQGLEFLIYFQGNSAPDKSGLPSDRFSAERTGGSVSTLTIQRTQQEDSAVYLCASRPGVYDYEQYFGPGTRLTVT.

The gene calls are TRBV28 and TRBJ1-2; 9 bases fit TRBD1. V shed 3 bases and J 5 bases; nucleotides not matched to a gene: 7. The CDR3 covers 15 residues. Germline V gene sequence: CDR1 MDHEN, CDR2 SYDVKM. CDR3 DNA sequence: TGTGCCAGCAGTTTGGGGGACAGGGACCTATATGGCTACACCTTC. Translating it yields CASSLGDRDLYGYTF.

The chain combines TRBV12-5 with TRBJ2-3; tentative D call: TRBD1 (5 bases). Trimming removed 4 bases from V and 1 base from J, with 30 bases in between. Germline lookup yields CDR1 LGHNT and CDR2 FRNRAP. This CDR3 spans 21 amino acids. The CDR3 DNA sequence: TGTGCTAGTGGTTCCAAATCTTTGGGTCGGTGGGGCCTTCAGGGCACAGATACGCAGTATTTT. This sequence encodes CASGSKSLGRWGLQGTDTQYF. Together with reference TRBV12-5 and TRBJ2-3, the CDR3 gives the full variable domain: DARVTQTPRHKVTEMGQEVTMRCQPILGHNTVFWYRQTMMQGLELLAYFRNRAPLDDSGMPKDRFSAEMPDATLATLKIQPSEPRDSAVYFCASGSKSLGRWGLQGTDTQYFGPGTRLTVL.

This clonotype was detected many times. The V and J genes are TRBV28 and TRBJ2-2; TRBD2 aligns across 8 bases. Germline V gene data show CDR1 as MDHEN and CDR2 as SYDVKM. J was trimmed by 3 bases and V by 7 bases; bases with no gene match: 7. This CDR3 region has 15 residues. In DNA, the CDR3 is TGTGCCAGCACCCTTGACGGGAGGGACACCGGGGAGCTGTTTTTT. This sequence encodes CASTLDGRDTGELFF.

The sample holds many counts of this clonotype. The chain couples TRBV2 to TRBJ2-2; D is uncertain. The length of the CDR3 is 15 residues. Germline V gene lookup returns CDR1 SNHLY and CDR2 FYNNEI. V was clipped by 3 bases and J by 0 bases, with 8 bases between them. Here the CDR3 DNA reads TGTGCCAGCAGTGACGAGACACCGAACACCGGGGAGCTGTTTTTT. Protein: CASSDETPNTGELFF.

The rearrangement links TRBV18 to TRBJ2-7; possibly TRBD1 for D (5 bases). The CDR3 contains 13 residues. Germline loops: CDR1 KGHSH, CDR2 LQKENI. Trimming took 6 bases from V and 5 from J, leaving 14 bases between them. In DNA, the CDR3 is TGTGCCAGCTCCCTCGGACAAGACGACGAGCAGTACTTC. It translates to CASSLGQDDEQYF.

This clonotype was seen more than once but under ten times. The rearrangement uses TRBV5-1 and TRBJ2-5; TRBD2 aligns across 7 bases. CDR3 length: 14 residues. Germline assignment: CDR1 SGHRS and CDR2 YFSETQ. V was clipped by 2 bases and J by 3 bases; unmatched bases: 4. The CDR3 DNA sequence: TGCGCCAGCAGCTTCGGCGCGGGAGAAGAGACCCAGTACTTC. Protein product: CASSFGAGEETQYF.

This clonotype was seen ten or more times. The V and J genes are TRBV28 and TRBJ2-7, with 13 bases aligning to TRBD2. CDR3 length equals 14 residues. The trim removed 6 bases at V and 6 bases at J, leaving 5 bases unmatched. Germline-derived CDR1 and CDR2 are MDHEN and SYDVKM. This CDR3 reads CASRPGLAGREQYF. CDR3 coding DNA: TGTGCCAGCAGACCGGGACTAGCGGGGCGCGAGCAGTACTTC. The complete variable domain, with remaining parts taken from reference TRBV28 and TRBJ2-7, reads DVKVTQSSRYLVKRTGEKVFLECVQDMDHENMFWYRQDPGLGLRLIYFSYDVKMKEKGDIPEGYSVSREKKERFSLILESASTNQTSMYLCASRPGLAGREQYFGPGTRLTVT.

This clonotype was recorded many times. V usage is TRBV6-1 and J usage is TRBJ2-5; 8 bases are shared with TRBD2. This CDR3 has 15 amino acids. V lost 7 bases, J lost 5 bases, and 12 bases stayed unmatched. CDR1 is MNHNS, CDR2 SASEGT, per germline. This CDR3 is CASKGTRNLAETQYF. CDR3 bases: TGTGCCAGCAAGGGGACTAGAAATCTTGCGGAGACCCAGTACTTC.

The gene calls are TRBV12-5 and TRBJ2-1; D not resolved. This CDR3 is 15 amino acids long. Germline loops: CDR1 LGHNT, CDR2 FRNRAP. V was shortened by 0 bases and J by 4 bases, with 10 bases between the two germline ends. The CDR3 sequence is CASGLVKGRYNEQFF. In DNA, the CDR3 is TGTGCTAGTGGTTTGGTAAAGGGCAGATACAATGAGCAGTTCTTC. Together with reference TRBV12-5 and TRBJ2-1, the CDR3 gives the full variable domain: DARVTQTPRHKVTEMGQEVTMRCQPILGHNTVFWYRQTMMQGLELLAYFRNRAPLDDSGMPKDRFSAEMPDATLATLKIQPSEPRDSAVYFCASGLVKGRYNEQFFGPGTRLTVL.

Details on this clonotype: A clone one base away is much larger, so this may be a read error. V is TRBV7-9 and J is TRBJ2-5, with D unresolved. CDR3 length equals 13 residues. V lost 5 bases, J lost 5 bases, and 12 bases lay in between. Germline loops: CDR1 SEHNR, CDR2 FQNEAQ (reference sequence). CDR3 nucleotides: TGTGCCAGCAGCCCCAATGACGAGGAGACCCAGTACTTC. It yields the protein CASSPNDEETQYF.

In its sample, this clonotype was seen many times. This rearrangement joins TRBV7-2 to TRBJ2-1; D gene ambiguous. There are 14 residues in the CDR3. In germline, CDR1 is SGHTA, CDR2 FQGNSA. Trimming took 1 base from V and 0 from J, leaving 4 bases between them. This CDR3 reads CASSLDGSYNEQFF. DNA of the CDR3: TGTGCCAGCAGCTTAGACGGCTCCTACAATGAGCAGTTCTTC.

This clonotype was detected once. The chain has TRBV28 and TRBJ1-1, with D possibly TRBD1 on 5 matching bases. The CDR3 runs to 15 residues. With 6 bases removed from V and 2 bases from J, the gap between germline ends came to 16 bases. Germline V gene sequence: CDR1 MDHEN, CDR2 SYDVKM. This chain's CDR3 is CASRMPGSKNTEAFF. The CDR3 DNA is TGTGCCAGCAGGATGCCAGGGAGTAAAAACACTGAAGCTTTCTTT.

To note about this clonotype: It may be a read error: a sequence one base away is much more abundant. The chain employs TRBV7-2 and TRBJ2-7; D is unclear. CDR1 and CDR2 (germline): SGHTA, FQGNSA. V dropped 6 bases and J dropped 5 bases, with 8 bases sitting between them. This CDR3 has 11 residues. CDR3 DNA sequence: TGTGCCAGCAGTAATCTCGACGAGCAGTACTTC. Protein product: CASSNLDEQYF.

Many counts were recorded for this clonotype. The chain employs TRBV18 and TRBJ2-7; possibly TRBD1 or TRBD2 for D (5 bases each). Trimming stripped 5 bases from V and 0 bases from J, with 11 bases between. Germline-derived CDR1 and CDR2 are KGHSH and LQKENI. CDR3 size: 14 residues. The CDR3 loop reads CASSIGGGSYEQYF. CDR3 DNA: TGTGCCAGCTCAATTGGGGGTGGCTCCTACGAGCAGTACTTC.

In its sample, this clonotype was seen a few times. CDR3 region: CASSLPGTGAGNTIYF. The DNA for the CDR3 is TGCGCCAGCAGCTTGCCCGGGACAGGGGCTGGAAACACCATATATTTT. The chain combines TRBV5-1 with TRBJ1-3; 10 bases line up with TRBD1. J lost 2 bases, V lost 1 base, and 3 bases had no gene match. Germline lookup yields CDR1 SGHRS and CDR2 YFSETQ. This CDR3 contains 16 residues. The complete variable domain, with remaining parts taken from reference TRBV5-1 and TRBJ1-3, reads KAGVTQTPRYLIKTRGQQVTLSCSPISGHRSVSWYQQTPGQGLQFLFEYFSETQRNKGNFPGRFSGRQFSNSRSEMNVSTLELGDSALYLCASSLPGTGAGNTIYFGEGSWLTVV.

At least ten counts were recorded for this clonotype. The chain joins TRBV20-1 to TRBJ2-7, with 9 bases identical to TRBD2. This CDR3 spans 14 amino acids. Germline lookup yields CDR1 DFQATT and CDR2 SNEGSKA (reference sequence). V was clipped by 5 bases and J by 4 bases; unmatched bases: 9. In DNA form, the CDR3 reads TGCAGTGCTGACCATAGCGGGAGAAATTACGAGCAGTACTTC. Its translation is CSADHSGRNYEQYF.

There are many counts of this clonotype. The V call is TRBV7-2, the J call TRBJ2-1; D gene ambiguous. The V end was cut by 2 bases, the J end by 3 bases, with 8 bases between. The germline V gene encodes CDR1 SGHTA and CDR2 FQGNSA. The CDR3 consists of 14 residues. In nucleotides, the CDR3 is TGTGCCAGCAGCTTACTCGCCGTCTACAATGAGCAGTTCTTC. It is translated as CASSLLAVYNEQFF.

This clonotype was seen ten or more times. V and J are TRBV2 and TRBJ2-1, with 7 bases that match TRBD2. Germline CDR1 and CDR2: SNHLY and FYNNEI. This CDR3 spans 15 amino acids. J gave up 4 bases and V 4 bases, and 7 bases lay outside the gene matches. The CDR3 loop is CASSALAVLYNEQFF. The CDR3 region has the DNA TGTGCCAGCAGTGCCCTAGCGGTGCTGTACAATGAGCAGTTCTTC.

This clonotype was found many times. The V call is TRBV6-2 or TRBV6-3, the J call TRBJ2-7, with 9 bases fitting TRBD2. The CDR3 totals 16 residues. V was clipped by 5 bases and J by 2 bases; unmatched bases: 10. Per the germline V gene, CDR1 is MNHEY and CDR2 is SVGEGT. CDR3 region: CASSLRVGTSPYEQYF. The CDR3 bases are TGTGCCAGCAGTCTCCGAGTCGGGACTAGCCCCTACGAGCAGTACTTC.

This clonotype was recorded many times. The chain links TRBV18 to TRBJ2-7; 7 nucleotides line up with TRBD2. Germline V gene data show CDR1 as KGHSH and CDR2 as LQKENI. This CDR3 is built from 15 residues. V was clipped by 1 base and J by 4 bases; unmatched bases: 7. The CDR3 spells CASSPHPGGSYEQYF. CDR3 DNA sequence: TGTGCCAGCTCACCACACCCGGGAGGTTCATACGAGCAGTACTTC. Based on the CDR3 plus reference TRBV18 and TRBJ2-7, the full variable domain is NAGVMQNPRHLVRRRGQEARLRCSPMKGHSHVYWYRQLPEEGLKFMVYLQKENIIDESGMPKERFSAEFPKEGPSILRIQQVVRGDSAAYFCASSPHPGGSYEQYFGPGTRLTVT.

The chain carries TRBV6-2 or TRBV6-3 and TRBJ2-2; D perhaps matches TRBD2 (5 bases). The germline gives CDR1 MNHEY, CDR2 SVGEGT. The V end lost 5 bases, the J end lost 4 bases, and 14 bases lay between the germline ends. The CDR3 sequence is 15 residues long. CDR3 in DNA: TGTGCCAGCAGTCACGTCGGAGGTGGCACCGGGGAGCTGTTTTTT. This sequence encodes CASSHVGGGTGELFF.

In its sample, this clonotype was seen many times. The chain couples TRBV6-1 to TRBJ2-2; tentative D call: TRBD1 (5 bases). The CDR3 sequence is 15 residues long. Trimming removed 1 base at V and 5 bases at J, with 11 bases between. Germline values: CDR1 MNHNS, CDR2 SASEGT. The chain's CDR3 is CASSEVQGLTGELFF. CDR3 sequence (DNA): TGTGCCAGCAGTGAAGTCCAGGGATTAACCGGGGAGCTGTTTTTT.

This chain connects TRBV9 to TRBJ1-1; D is possibly TRBD1 (5 bases). Germline CDR1 is SGDLS and CDR2 is YYNGEE. Trimming cost V 6 bases and J 2 bases, with 17 bases left between them. This CDR3 contains 15 residues. In DNA, the CDR3 is TGTGCCAGCACCCCCGAAGTAAGGGGTAACACTGAAGCTTTCTTT. Translating gives CASTPEVRGNTEAFF. The entire variable domain, with the rest obtained from reference TRBV9 and TRBJ1-1, is as follows: DSGVTQTPKHLITATGQRVTLRCSPRSGDLSVYWYQQSLDQGLQFLIQYYNGEERAKGNILERFSAQQFPDLHSELNLSSLELGDSALYFCASTPEVRGNTEAFFGQGTRLTVV.